This T cell receptor beta chain is from a study of shared clonotypes between healthy human individuals. Deletions cut 0 bases from V and 9 bases from J, with 12 bases between. The germline V gene encodes CDR1 LGHNA and CDR2 YSLEER. The CDR3 loop spans 13 amino acids. It was around 320 ng DNA, around 30,000 T cell genomes, that went into each replicate PCR of unsorted PBMC. Original processing notes: Because ImmunoSEQ provided only junction sequences with no quality scores, the filtering differed. The data were produced by immunoSEQ multiplex PCR, yet TCRdb's version contains in-frame clones alone and is incomplete. D and trimming were read from the DNA, whereas the V and J calls and clone size are those reported in that table. This sample has 400,000 to 550,000 clones; 79% occur once, and the top ten carry approximately 12%.

Sequenced input: PBMCs. The chain couples TRBV4-3 to TRBJ2-7; D is unclear. The TCR sequence derives from a woman in her 40s in good health. Some clones in this sample may be carry-over from other donors' samples. The CDR3 region has the DNA TGCGCCAGCAGCCAAGATTTGGGCGTCGGGCAGTACTTC. Protein: CASSQDLGVGQYF.